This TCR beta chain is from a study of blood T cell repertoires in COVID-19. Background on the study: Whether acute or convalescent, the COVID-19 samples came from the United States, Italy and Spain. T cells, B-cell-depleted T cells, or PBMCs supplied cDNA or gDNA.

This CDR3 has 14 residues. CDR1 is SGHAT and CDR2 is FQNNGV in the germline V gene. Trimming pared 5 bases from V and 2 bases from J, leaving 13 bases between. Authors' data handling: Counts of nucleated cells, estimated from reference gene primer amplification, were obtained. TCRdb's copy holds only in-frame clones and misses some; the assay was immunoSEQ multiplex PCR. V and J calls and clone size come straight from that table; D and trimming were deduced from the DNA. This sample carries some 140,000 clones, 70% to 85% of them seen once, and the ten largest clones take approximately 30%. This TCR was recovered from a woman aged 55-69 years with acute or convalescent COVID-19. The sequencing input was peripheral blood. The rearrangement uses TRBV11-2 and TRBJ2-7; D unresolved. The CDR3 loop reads CASSPATETYEQYF. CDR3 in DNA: TGTGCCAGCAGCCCGGCGACGGAGACCTACGAGCAGTACTTC. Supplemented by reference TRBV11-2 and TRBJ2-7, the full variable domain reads EAGVAQSPRYKIIEKRQSVAFWCNPISGHATLYWYQQILGQGPKLLIQFQNNGVVDDSQLPKDRFSAERLKGVDSTLKIQPAKLEDSAVYLCASSPATETYEQYFGPGTRLTVT.